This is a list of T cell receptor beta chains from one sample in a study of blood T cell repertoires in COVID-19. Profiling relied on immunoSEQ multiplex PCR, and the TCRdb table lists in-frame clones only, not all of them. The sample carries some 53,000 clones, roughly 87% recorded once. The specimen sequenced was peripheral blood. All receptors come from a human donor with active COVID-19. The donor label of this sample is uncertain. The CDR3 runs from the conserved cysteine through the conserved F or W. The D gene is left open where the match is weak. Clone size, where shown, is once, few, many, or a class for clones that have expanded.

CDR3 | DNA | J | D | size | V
CASSQRPRTGYNNQPQHF | TGTGCCAGCAGTCAAAGGCCAAGGACAGGGTACAACAATCAGCCCCAGCATTTT | TRBJ1-5 | TRBD1 | NA | TRBV6-2/TRBV6-3
CASSSGTGVSPLHF | TGTGCCAGCAGCTCCGGGACAGGGGTTTCACCCCTCCACTTT | TRBJ1-6 | TRBD1 | NA | TRBV28
CASSPGGTNYGYTF | TGTGCCAGCAGCCCCGGGGGGACTAACTATGGCTACACCTTC | TRBJ1-2 | NA | once | TRBV7-2
CASSSTAGTGSNQPQHF | TGTGCCAGCAGTTCCACCGCGGGGACAGGGTCCAATCAGCCCCAGCATTTT | TRBJ1-5 | TRBD1 | once | TRBV6-2/TRBV6-3
CASSQEPIAGGDTQYF | TGCGCCAGCAGCCAAGAGCCCATAGCGGGGGGAGATACGCAGTATTTT | TRBJ2-3 | TRBD2 | NA | TRBV4-3
CASSLSTGVGEKLFF | TGTGCCAGCTCACTCTCAACAGGGGTTGGTGAAAAACTGTTTTTT | TRBJ1-4 | TRBD1 | NA | TRBV18
CASSPFDRRNTEAFF | TGTGCCAGTAGTCCCTTCGACAGGAGAAACACTGAAGCTTTCTTT | TRBJ1-1 | NA | NA | TRBV19
CASSFSWRVPDTQYF | TGTGCCAGCAGCTTTAGTTGGCGGGTCCCAGATACGCAGTATTTT | TRBJ2-3 | NA | NA | TRBV5-8
CASSQAGTGLVATNEKLFF | TGTGCCAGCAGCCAGGCCGGGACGGGACTAGTTGCAACTAATGAAAAACTGTTTTTT | TRBJ1-4 | NA | NA | TRBV4-2
CASSQEMGGGFTDTQYF | TGTGCCAGCAGCCAAGAAATGGGCGGGGGCTTCACAGATACGCAGTATTTT | TRBJ2-3 | NA | NA | TRBV3-1/TRBV3-2
CASSETFPANTGELFF | TGCGCCAGCAGTGAGACATTCCCAGCGAACACCGGGGAGCTGTTTTTT | TRBJ2-2 | NA | NA | TRBV10-1
CASSQDRGLAGETSSYEQYF | TGCGCCAGCAGCCAAGATCGAGGACTAGCGGGGGAAACGAGCTCCTACGAGCAGTACTTC | TRBJ2-7 | TRBD2 | NA | TRBV4-1
CASSVAPSNKNIQYF | TGTGCCAGCAGCGTAGCCCCGTCTAACAAAAACATTCAGTACTTC | TRBJ2-4 | NA | NA | TRBV9
CASRQAVNTEAFF | TGTGCCAGCCGACAGGCGGTAAACACTGAAGCTTTCTTT | TRBJ1-1 | NA | NA | TRBV7-3
CSAKTAYTEAFF | TGCAGCGCGAAGACAGCTTACACTGAAGCTTTCTTT | TRBJ1-1 | NA | NA | TRBV29-1
CASSSKQGSTDTQYF | TGCGCCAGCAGCTCGAAACAGGGTAGCACAGATACGCAGTATTTT | TRBJ2-3 | NA | NA | TRBV5-1
CASSIVAYNEQFF | TGTGCCAGTAGTATTGTAGCCTACAATGAGCAGTTCTTC | TRBJ2-1 | NA | NA | TRBV19
CASSLDSRASEQYF | TGCGCCAGCAGCTTGGATTCGCGGGCGAGCGAGCAGTACTTC | TRBJ2-7 | NA | NA | TRBV5-1
CASSVTGGVNTEAFF | TGTGCCAGCAGCGTCACAGGGGGGGTGAACACTGAAGCTTTCTTT | TRBJ1-1 | TRBD1 | NA | TRBV7-2
CASSLATGFGYTF | TGTGCCAGCAGCTTGGCGACAGGGTTTGGCTACACCTTC | TRBJ1-2 | TRBD1 | NA | TRBV5-5
CASSLPYRLGGETQYF | TGTGCCAGCAGCTTGCCTTACCGTTTGGGGGGGGAGACCCAGTACTTC | TRBJ2-5 | TRBD2 | NA | TRBV7-9
CASRQGGSDRGYGYTF | TGTGCCAGCAGACAAGGGGGCTCGGACAGGGGCTATGGCTACACCTTC | TRBJ1-2 | TRBD1 | NA | TRBV11-2
CASSFGGGDEQYF | TGTGCCAGCAGCTTCGGAGGGGGCGACGAGCAGTACTTC | TRBJ2-7 | NA | NA | TRBV7-3
CATSAHRGSSGNTIYF | TGTGCCACCAGTGCGCACAGGGGTTCTTCTGGAAACACCATATATTTT | TRBJ1-3 | TRBD1 | few | TRBV24-1
CASSLGYSSNQPQHF | TGTGCCAGCAGCTTGGGTTACAGTAGCAATCAGCCCCAGCATTTT | TRBJ1-5 | NA | NA | TRBV5-8
CASSLGESGELFF | TGTGCCAGCAGCCTCGGGGAGTCGGGGGAGCTGTTTTTT | TRBJ2-2 | NA | NA | TRBV11-2
CASSSPYSPTSEAFF | TGTGCCAGCAGCTCCCCTTACTCCCCAACCTCTGAAGCTTTCTTT | TRBJ1-1 | NA | once | TRBV7-6
CASSKTDTGNTIYF | TGTGCCAGTAGTAAGACAGACACTGGAAACACCATATATTTT | TRBJ1-3 | NA | few | TRBV19
CASSRFQGVGDTEAFF | TGTGCCAGCAGCCGCTTTCAAGGGGTAGGGGACACTGAAGCTTTCTTT | TRBJ1-1 | NA | NA | TRBV3-1/TRBV3-2
CASSGRVDEQYF | TGTGCCAGCTCCGGGAGGGTGGACGAGCAGTACTTC | TRBJ2-7 | TRBD2 | NA | TRBV28
CASSLTGGGYTF | TGTGCCAGCAGCTTGACAGGGGGTGGCTACACCTTC | TRBJ1-2 | TRBD1 | NA | TRBV5-6
CASSIRGDIRNTEAFF | TGTGCCAGTAGTATCCGAGGGGACATTCGGAACACTGAAGCTTTCTTT | TRBJ1-1 | NA | NA | TRBV19
CSVEGWPSGGPKTSYQETQYF | TGCAGCGTTGAAGGCTGGCCTAGCGGGGGGCCCAAAACGTCTTACCAAGAGACCCAGTACTTC | TRBJ2-5 | TRBD2 | NA | TRBV29-1
CASSADRAIYRAQYF | TGTGCCAGCAGTGCCGACAGGGCGATTTATCGAGCGCAGTACTTC | TRBJ2-7 | TRBD1 | NA | TRBV2
CASSYQGDTGELFF | TGTGCCAGCAGTTACCAGGGCGACACCGGGGAGCTGTTTTTT | TRBJ2-2 | NA | few | TRBV27
CASSRTGAYEQYF | TGTGCCAGCAGCCGGACAGGGGCCTACGAGCAGTACTTC | TRBJ2-7 | TRBD1 | NA | TRBV5-4
CASTRTSVSTDTQYF | TGTGCCAGCACAAGGACTAGCGTTAGCACAGATACGCAGTATTTT | TRBJ2-3 | TRBD2 | NA | TRBV2
CASSQVRRRDSSGNTIYF | TGTGCCAGCAGCCAAGTACGCCGGAGGGACAGCTCTGGAAACACCATATATTTT | TRBJ1-3 | TRBD1 | once | TRBV4-2